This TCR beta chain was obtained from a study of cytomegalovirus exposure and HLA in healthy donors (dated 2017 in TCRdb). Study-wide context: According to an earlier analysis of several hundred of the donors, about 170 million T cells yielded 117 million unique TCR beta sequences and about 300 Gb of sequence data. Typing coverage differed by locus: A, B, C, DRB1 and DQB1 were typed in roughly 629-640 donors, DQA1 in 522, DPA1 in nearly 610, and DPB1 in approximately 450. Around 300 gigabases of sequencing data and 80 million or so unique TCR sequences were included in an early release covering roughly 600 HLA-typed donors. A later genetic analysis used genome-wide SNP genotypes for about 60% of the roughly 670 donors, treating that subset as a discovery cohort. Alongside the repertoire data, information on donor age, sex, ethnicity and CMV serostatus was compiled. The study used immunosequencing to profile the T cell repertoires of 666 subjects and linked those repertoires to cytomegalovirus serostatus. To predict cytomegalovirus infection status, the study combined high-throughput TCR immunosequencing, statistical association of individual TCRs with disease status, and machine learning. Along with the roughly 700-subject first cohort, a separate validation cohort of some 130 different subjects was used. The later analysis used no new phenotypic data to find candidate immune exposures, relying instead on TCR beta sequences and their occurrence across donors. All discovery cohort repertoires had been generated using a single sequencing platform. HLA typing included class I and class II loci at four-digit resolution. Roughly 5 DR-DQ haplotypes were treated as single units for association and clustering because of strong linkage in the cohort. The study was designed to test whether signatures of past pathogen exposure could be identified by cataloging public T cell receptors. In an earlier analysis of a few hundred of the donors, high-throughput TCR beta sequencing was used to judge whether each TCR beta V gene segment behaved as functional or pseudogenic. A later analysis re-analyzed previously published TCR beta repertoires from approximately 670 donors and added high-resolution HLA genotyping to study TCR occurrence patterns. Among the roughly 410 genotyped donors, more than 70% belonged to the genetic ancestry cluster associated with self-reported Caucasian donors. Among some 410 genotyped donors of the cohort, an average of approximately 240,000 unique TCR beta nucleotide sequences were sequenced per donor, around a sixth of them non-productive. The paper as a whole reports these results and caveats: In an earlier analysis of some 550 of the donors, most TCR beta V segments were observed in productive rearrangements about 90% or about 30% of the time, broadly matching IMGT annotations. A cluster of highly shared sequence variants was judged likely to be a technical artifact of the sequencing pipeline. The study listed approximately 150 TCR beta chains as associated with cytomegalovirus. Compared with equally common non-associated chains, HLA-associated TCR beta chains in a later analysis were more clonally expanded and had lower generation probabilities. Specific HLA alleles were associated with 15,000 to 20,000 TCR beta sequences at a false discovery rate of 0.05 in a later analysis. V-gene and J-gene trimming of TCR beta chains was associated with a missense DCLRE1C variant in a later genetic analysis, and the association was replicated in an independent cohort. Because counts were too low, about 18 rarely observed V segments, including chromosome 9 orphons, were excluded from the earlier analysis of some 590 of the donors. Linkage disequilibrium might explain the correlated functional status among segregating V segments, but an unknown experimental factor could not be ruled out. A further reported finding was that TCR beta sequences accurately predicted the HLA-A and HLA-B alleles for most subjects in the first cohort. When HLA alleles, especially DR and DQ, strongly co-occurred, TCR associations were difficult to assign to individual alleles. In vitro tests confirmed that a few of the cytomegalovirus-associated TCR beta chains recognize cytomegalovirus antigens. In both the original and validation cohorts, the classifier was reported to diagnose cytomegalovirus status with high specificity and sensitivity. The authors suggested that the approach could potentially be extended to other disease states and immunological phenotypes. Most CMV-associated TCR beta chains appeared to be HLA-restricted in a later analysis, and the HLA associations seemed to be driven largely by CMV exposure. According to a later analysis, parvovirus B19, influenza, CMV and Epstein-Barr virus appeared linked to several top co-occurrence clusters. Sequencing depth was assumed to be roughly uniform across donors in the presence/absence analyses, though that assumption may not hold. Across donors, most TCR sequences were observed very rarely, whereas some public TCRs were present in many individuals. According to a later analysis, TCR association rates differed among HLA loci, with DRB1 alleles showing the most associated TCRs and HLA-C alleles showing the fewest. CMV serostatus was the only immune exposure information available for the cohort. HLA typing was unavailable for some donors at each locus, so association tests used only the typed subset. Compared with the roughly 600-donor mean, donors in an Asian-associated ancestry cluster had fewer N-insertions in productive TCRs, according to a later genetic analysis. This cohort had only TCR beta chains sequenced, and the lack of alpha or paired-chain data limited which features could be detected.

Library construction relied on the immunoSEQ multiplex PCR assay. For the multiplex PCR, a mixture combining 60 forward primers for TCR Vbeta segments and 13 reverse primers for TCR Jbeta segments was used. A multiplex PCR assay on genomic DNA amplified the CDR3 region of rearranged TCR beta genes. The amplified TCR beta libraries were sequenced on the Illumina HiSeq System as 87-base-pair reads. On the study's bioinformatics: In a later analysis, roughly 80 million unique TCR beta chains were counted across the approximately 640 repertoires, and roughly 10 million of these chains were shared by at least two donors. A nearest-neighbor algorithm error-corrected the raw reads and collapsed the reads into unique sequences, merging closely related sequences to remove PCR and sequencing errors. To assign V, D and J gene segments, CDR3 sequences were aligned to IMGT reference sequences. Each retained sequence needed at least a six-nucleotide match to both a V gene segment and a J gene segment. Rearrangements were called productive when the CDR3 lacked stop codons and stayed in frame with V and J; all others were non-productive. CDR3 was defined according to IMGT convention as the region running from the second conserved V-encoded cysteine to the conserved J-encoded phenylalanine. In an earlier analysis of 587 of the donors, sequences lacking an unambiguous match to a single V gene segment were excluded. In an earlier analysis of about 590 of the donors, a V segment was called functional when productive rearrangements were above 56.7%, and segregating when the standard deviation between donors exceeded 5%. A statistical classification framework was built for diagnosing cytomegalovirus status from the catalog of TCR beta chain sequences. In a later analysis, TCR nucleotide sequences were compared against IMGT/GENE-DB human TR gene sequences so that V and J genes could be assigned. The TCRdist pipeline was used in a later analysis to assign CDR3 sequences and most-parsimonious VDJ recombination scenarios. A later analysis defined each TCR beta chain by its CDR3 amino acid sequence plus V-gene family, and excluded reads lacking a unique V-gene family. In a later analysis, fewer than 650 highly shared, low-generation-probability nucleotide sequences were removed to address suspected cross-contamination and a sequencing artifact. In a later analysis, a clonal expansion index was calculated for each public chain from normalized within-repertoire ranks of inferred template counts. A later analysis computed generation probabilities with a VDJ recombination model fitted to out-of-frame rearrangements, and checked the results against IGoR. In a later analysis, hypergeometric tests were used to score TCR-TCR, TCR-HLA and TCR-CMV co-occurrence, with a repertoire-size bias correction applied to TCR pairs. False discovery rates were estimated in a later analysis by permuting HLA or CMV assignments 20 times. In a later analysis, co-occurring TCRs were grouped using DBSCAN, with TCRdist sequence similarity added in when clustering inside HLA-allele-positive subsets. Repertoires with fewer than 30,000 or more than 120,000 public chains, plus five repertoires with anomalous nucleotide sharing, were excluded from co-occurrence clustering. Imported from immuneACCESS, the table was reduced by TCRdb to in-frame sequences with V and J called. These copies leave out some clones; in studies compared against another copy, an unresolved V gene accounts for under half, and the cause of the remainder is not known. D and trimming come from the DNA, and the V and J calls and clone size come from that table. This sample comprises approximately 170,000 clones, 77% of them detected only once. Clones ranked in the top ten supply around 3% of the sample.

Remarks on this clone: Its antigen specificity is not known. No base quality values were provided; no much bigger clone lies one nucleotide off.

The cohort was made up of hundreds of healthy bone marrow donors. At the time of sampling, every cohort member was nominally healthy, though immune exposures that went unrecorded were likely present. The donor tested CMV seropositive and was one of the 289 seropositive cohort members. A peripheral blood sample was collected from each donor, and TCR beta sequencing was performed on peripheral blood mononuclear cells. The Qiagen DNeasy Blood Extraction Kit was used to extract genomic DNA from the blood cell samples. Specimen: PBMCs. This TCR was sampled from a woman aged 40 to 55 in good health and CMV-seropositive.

The nucleotide sequence reads as follows: TGTGCCAGCAGTGCGCAGGGATCCTTCCAGCCCCAGCATTTT. Translated, it gives CASSAQGSFQPQHF. This sequence uses TRBV2 and TRBJ1-5; the D segment could be TRBD1, given 5 matching bases. V is cut by 4 bases and J by 7 bases, and the space between the germline ends is 14 bases. The CDR3 spans 14 residues, from the cysteine through the phenylalanine. Only CDR3 DNA remains: 42 bases, in frame from the first base. The germline V gene specifies SNHLY as CDR1 and FYNNEI as CDR2.